This entry features one T cell receptor (beta chain) sequence. This clonotype was counted only a few times. What this receptor recognizes is not known. Within one base of it there is no much larger clone, and no base qualities were kept. The data were taken from a study of T cell repertoires in cytomegalovirus infection (dated by TCRdb to between 2019 and 2020). Background on the whole study: Donor HLA type was relevant to the analysis, because carriage of CMV infection together with the matching HLA type was indicated by public TCR beta signatures.

The CDR3, from cysteine to phenylalanine, totals 14 residues. CDR3 DNA is the only sequence kept; it has 42 bases, read in frame from the first base. Deletion took 6 bases off V and 1 base off J, with a span of 9 bases between the germline ends. CDR1 and CDR2 are read off the germline V gene (reference sequence) as LNHDA and SQIVND. The investigation overall reported the following: Carriers of CMV infection plus the relevant HLA type were discriminated by the cumulative frequency of public TCR beta family members in the study cohort and in an independent approximately 360-donor cohort. The ex vivo response was dominated by HLA-C-restricted CMV-specific TCR beta clonotypes, which also provided the single most frequent clonotype in two of eight donors.

TCRdb shows the sequencer as Illumina HiSeq 1500. The public reads were run again by TCRdb, first through fastp at Q25 and then through MiXCR, and only productive beta chains were kept. Every CDR3 protein is listed once, alongside the most common genes and DNA of its rows. The sample table lists 85,000 to 120,000 distinct CDR3 sequences, 16% of them with a count of one. The top ten clonotypes cover roughly 8% of the sample. The TCR sequence derives from a human donor in good health (CMV status not recorded). Some clones in this sample may be carry-over from other donors' samples. The sequenced sample was PBMCs. The chain is assembled from TRBV19 and TRBJ1-4, with a weak D call of TRBD1 (6 bases match). DNA sequence: TGTGCCAGTAGGATCAGGGGAACTAATGAAAAACTGTTTTTT. This codes for CASRIRGTNEKLFF.